These 8 T cell receptor beta chains share one sample of origin, sequenced in a study of tumor-infiltrating lymphocytes in primary liver carcinoma. The authors made TCR beta cDNA from roughly 480 ng total RNA with a constant-region primer. Three nested multiplex PCR rounds, a slightly modified ARM-PCR method, built the TCR beta libraries. Amplification in the first two PCR rounds was performed using TRBV1-TRBV30 forward primers and a C-beta reverse primer for 10 cycles each. Each CDR3 protein gets one entry after TCRdb re-called the multiplex PCR reads with MiXCR. The data contain about 350,000 distinct CDR3 sequences, around three fifths of them singletons. It was unsorted whole blood that yielded blood RNA, and germline DNA was also extracted. The sequenced material came from peripheral blood. The receptors derive from a middle-aged man with primary liver carcinoma and hepatitis B virus infection.

As regards this clonotype: This may come from a read error, since a much larger clone is one base off. The J gene is TRBJ2-3, the V gene TRBV6-1; 7 bases line up with TRBD1. The CDR3 totals 14 residues. Germline-derived CDR1 and CDR2 are MNHNS and SASEGT. V shed 4 bases and J 7 bases; nucleotides not matched to a gene: 8. The CDR3 here is CASSARQGAHTQYF. The CDR3 DNA is TGTGCCAGCAGTGCCCGACAGGGTGCACATACGCAGTATTTT.

This clonotype was seen a handful of times. This rearrangement joins TRBV28 to TRBJ1-5; TRBD1 agrees at 10 bases. This CDR3 has 13 residues. V dropped 8 bases and J dropped 9; count of bases not matched to a gene: 7. CDR1 is MDHEN and CDR2 is SYDVKM in the germline V gene. CDR3 protein: CASLRTGGRPQHF. CDR3 DNA sequence: TGTGCCAGCCTTCGGACAGGGGGGCGGCCCCAGCATTTT.

Comment on this clonotype: Relative to the germline gene, one junction end is altered; a read error may explain this. This chain links TRBV6-1 with TRBJ1-1; maybe TRBD1 (6 bases). The CDR3 has 13 amino acids. Germline loops: CDR1 MNHNS, CDR2 SASEGT. The CDR3 spells CVSSPTGAFEAFF. CDR3 nucleotides: TGTGTCAGCAGTCCGACGGGGGCGTTTGAGGCTTTCTTT.

This chain uses TRBV28 with TRBJ2-3; 16 bases match TRBD2. V lost 7 bases, J lost 3 bases, and 7 bases stayed unmatched. The CDR3 covers 17 residues. Germline lookup yields CDR1 MDHEN and CDR2 SYDVKM. CDR3 sequence reads: CASNSQGLAGGTDTQYF. DNA for the CDR3: TGTGCCAGCAACTCTCAGGGACTAGCGGGAGGGACAGATACGCAGTATTTT.

Remarks on this clonotype: The junction departs from the called germline gene at one end, perhaps through a read error. This chain joins TRBV6-5 and TRBJ2-7, with a possible D match to TRBD1 (6 bases). Looked up from germline, CDR1 is MNHEY and CDR2 is SVGAGI. This CDR3 comprises 13 residues. CDR3 bases: TGTGACAGCAGTTACTCGACAGGTTACGAGCAATACTTC. Protein: CDSSYSTGYEQYF.

This clonotype was counted between two and nine times. Being one base from a much bigger clone, this may be a read error. The rearrangement joins TRBV20-1 to TRBJ2-1; D is undetermined. CDR1 is DFQATT, CDR2 SNEGSKA, per germline (reference sequence). Between the trimmed V and J ends, which lost 2 bases and 12 bases, there was a span of 11 bases. The CDR3 is 11 amino acids. The CDR3 protein is CSARLGIGQFF. The CDR3 bases are TGCAGTGCTAGACTAGGGATTGGGCAGTTCTTC.

As regards this clonotype: This may come from a read error, since a much larger clone is one base off. V usage is TRBV4-1 and J usage is TRBJ2-5; the D call may be TRBD1 or TRBD2 (6 bases each). CDR3 length: 15 amino acids. Germline-derived CDR1 and CDR2 are MGHRA and YSYEKL. Here the CDR3 DNA reads TGTGCCAGCAGCCGAGATTACGGGGGCGCGGAGACCCAGTACTTC. Translating gives CASSRDYGGAETQYF.

About this clonotype itself: A read error may explain this, as a much larger clone is one base away. The chain links TRBV14 to TRBJ2-3; 7 bases map to TRBD1. The CDR3 is 13 residues long. The V gene's germline CDR1 is SGHDN and CDR2 FVKESK. CDR3 DNA sequence: TGTGCCACCAGCCTCGACAGGGTAGATACGCAGTATTTT. Encoded protein: CATSLDRVDTQYF.